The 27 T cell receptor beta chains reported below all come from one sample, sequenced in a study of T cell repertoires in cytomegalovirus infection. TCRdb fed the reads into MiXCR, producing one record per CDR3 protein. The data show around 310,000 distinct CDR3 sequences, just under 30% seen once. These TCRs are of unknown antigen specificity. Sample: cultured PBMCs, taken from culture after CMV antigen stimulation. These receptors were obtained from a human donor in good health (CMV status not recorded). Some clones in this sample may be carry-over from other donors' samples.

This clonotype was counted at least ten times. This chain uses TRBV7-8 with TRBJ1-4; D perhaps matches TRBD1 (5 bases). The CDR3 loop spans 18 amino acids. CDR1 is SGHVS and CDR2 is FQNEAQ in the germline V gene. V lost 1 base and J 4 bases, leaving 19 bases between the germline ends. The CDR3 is CASSLGLADRAYNEKLFF. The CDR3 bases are TGTGCCAGCAGCTTAGGATTGGCAGACAGAGCTTATAATGAAAAACTGTTTTTT.

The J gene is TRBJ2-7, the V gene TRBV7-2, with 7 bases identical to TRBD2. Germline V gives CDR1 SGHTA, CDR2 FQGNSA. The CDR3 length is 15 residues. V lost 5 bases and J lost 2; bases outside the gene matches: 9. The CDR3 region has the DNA TGTGCCAGCAGCCTCCGGGGAGGGGATACCTACGAGCAGTACTTC. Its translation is CASSLRGGDTYEQYF.

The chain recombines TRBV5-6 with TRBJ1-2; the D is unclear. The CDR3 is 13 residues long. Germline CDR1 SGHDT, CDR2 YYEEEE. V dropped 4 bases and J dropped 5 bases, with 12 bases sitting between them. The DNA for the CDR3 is TGTGCCAGCAGCCCCACGACTATTTATGGCTACACCTTC. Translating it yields CASSPTTIYGYTF.

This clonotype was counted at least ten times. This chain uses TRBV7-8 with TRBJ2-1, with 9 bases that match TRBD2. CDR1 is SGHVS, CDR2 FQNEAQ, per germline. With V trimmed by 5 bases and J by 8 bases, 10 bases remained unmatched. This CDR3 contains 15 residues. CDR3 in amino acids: CASSLRAGGPYEQFF. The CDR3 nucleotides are TGTGCCAGCAGCCTAAGGGCGGGAGGGCCTTATGAGCAGTTCTTC.

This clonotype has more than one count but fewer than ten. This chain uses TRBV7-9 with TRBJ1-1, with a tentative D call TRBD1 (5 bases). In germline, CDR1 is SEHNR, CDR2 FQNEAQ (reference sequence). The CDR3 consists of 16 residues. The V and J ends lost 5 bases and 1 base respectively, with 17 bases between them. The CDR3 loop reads CASSPDRDLGNTEAFF. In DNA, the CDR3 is TGTGCCAGCAGCCCAGATAGGGACCTGGGGAACACTGAAGCTTTCTTT.

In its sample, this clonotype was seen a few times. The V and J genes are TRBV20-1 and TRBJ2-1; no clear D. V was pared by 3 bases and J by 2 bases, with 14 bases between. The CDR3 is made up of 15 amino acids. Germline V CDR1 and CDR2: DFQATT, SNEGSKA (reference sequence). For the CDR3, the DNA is TGCAGTGCTAGGGACCCCACCCGCCCCTACAATGAGCAGTTCTTC. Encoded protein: CSARDPTRPYNEQFF.

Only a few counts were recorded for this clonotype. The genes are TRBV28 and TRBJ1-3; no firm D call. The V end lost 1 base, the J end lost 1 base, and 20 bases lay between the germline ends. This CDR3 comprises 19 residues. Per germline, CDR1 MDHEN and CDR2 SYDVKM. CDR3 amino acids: CASSLFFGGWRPSGNTIYF. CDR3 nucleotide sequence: TGTGCCAGCAGTTTATTCTTCGGAGGGTGGCGGCCGTCTGGAAACACCATATATTTT. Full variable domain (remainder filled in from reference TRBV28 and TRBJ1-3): DVKVTQSSRYLVKRTGEKVFLECVQDMDHENMFWYRQDPGLGLRLIYFSYDVKMKEKGDIPEGYSVSREKKERFSLILESASTNQTSMYLCASSLFFGGWRPSGNTIYFGEGSWLTVV.

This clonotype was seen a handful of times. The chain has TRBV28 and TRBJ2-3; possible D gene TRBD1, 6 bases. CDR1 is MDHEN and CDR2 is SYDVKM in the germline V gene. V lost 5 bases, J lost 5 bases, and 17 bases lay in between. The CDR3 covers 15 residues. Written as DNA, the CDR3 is TGTGCCAGCAGTGATCTACAGGGATTCTTAGATACGCAGTATTTT. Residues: CASSDLQGFLDTQYF.

The DNA for the CDR3 is TGTGCCAGCAGCCAAAGGAGGGGCCCTGAGGCCGCAGATACGCAGTATTTT. Amino acids: CASSQRRGPEAADTQYF. The chain is built from TRBV7-2 and TRBJ2-3; a weak D match, TRBD2 (6 bases). Deletions cut 5 bases from V and 4 bases from J, with 22 bases between. The CDR3 runs 17 residues. Germline CDR1 is SGHTA and CDR2 is FQGNSA.

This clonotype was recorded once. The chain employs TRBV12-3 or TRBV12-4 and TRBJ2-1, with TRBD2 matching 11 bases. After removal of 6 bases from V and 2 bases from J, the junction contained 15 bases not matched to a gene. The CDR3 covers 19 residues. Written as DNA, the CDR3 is TGTGCCAGCAGCCCCGTGACGGCTAGCGGGGGGCACCCCTACAATGAGCAGTTCTTC. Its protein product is CASSPVTASGGHPYNEQFF.

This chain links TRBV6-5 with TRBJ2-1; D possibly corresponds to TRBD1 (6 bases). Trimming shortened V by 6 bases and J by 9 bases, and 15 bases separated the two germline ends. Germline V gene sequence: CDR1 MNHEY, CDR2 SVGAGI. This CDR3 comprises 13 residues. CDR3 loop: CASRTDRTSEQFF. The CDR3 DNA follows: TGTGCCAGCAGAACAGACAGGACGAGTGAGCAGTTCTTC.

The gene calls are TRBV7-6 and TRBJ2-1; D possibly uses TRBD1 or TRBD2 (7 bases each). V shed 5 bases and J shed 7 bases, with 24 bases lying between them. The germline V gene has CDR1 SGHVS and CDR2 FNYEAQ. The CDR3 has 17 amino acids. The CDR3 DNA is TGTGCCAGCAGCCTAATGGGGGGGACAGAACTTATTAATGAGCAGTTCTTC. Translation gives CASSLMGGTELINEQFF. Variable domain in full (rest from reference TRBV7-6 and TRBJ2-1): GAGVSQSPRYKVTKRGQDVALRCDPISGHVSLYWYRQALGQGPEFLTYFNYEAQQDKSGLPNDRFSAERPEGSISTLTIQRTEQRDSAMYRCASSLMGGTELINEQFFGPGTRLTVL.

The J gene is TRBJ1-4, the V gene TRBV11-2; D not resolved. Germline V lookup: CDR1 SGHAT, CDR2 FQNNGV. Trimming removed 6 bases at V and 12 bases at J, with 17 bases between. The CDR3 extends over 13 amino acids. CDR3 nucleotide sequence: TGTGCCAGCAGTCCAAGGCCCGGGCATGAACTGTTTTTT. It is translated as CASSPRPGHELFF.

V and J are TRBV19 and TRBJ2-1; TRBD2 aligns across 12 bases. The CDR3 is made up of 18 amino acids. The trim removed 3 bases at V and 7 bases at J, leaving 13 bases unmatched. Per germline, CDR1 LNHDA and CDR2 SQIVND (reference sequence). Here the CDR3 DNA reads TGTGCCAGTAGTATCTCCAGGACTAGCGGGAAACTAGGTAATGAGCAGTTCTTC. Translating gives CASSISRTSGKLGNEQFF.

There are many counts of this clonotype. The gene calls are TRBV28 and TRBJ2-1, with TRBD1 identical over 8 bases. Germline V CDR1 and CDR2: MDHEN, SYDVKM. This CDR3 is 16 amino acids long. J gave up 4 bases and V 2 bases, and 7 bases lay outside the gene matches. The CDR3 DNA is TGTGCCAGCAGTTTAACTACAGGGGGAGGATACAATGAGCAGTTCTTC. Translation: CASSLTTGGGYNEQFF.

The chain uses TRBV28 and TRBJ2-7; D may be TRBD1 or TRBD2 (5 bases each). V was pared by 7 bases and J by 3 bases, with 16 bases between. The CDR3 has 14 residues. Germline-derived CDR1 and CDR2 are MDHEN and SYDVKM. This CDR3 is CASTTEGLVYEQYF. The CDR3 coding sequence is TGTGCCAGCACTACCGAGGGGCTTGTCTACGAGCAGTACTTC.

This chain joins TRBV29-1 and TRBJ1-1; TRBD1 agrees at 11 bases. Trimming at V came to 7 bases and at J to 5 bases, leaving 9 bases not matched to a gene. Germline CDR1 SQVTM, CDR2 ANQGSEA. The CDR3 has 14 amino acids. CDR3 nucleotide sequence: TGCAGCGGTGTTACGGGACAGGGGGGAACTGAAGCTTTCTTT. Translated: CSGVTGQGGTEAFF.

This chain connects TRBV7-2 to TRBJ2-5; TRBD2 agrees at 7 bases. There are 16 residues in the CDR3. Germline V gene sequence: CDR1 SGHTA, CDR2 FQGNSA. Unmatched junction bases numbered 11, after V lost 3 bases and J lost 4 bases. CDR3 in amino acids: CASSFRLIAGGETQYF. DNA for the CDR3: TGTGCCAGCAGCTTCCGGCTCATAGCGGGCGGAGAGACCCAGTACTTC.

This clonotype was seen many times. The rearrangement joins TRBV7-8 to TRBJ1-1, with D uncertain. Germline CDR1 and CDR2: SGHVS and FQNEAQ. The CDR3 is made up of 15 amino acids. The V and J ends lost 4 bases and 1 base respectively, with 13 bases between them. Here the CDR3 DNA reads TGTGCCAGCAGCTCCGACGGAACCGGGAACACTGAAGCTTTCTTT. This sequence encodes CASSSDGTGNTEAFF.

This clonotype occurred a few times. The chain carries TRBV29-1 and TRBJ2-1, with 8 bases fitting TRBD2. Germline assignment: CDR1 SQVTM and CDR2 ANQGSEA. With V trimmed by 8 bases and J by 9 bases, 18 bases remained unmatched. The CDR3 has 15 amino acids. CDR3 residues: CSSRGGDEGNGEQFF. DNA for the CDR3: TGCAGCTCCCGGGGGGGGGACGAGGGAAACGGTGAGCAGTTCTTC.

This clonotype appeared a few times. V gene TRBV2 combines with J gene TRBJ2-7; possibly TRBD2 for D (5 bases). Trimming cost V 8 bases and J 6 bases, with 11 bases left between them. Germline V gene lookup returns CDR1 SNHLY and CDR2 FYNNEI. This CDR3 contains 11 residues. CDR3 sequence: CASAPAGEQYF. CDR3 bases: TGTGCCAGCGCCCCGGCGGGCGAGCAGTACTTC.

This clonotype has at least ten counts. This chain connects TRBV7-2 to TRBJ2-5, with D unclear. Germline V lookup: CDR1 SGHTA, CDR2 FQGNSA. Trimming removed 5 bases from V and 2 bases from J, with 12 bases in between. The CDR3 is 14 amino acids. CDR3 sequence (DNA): TGTGCCAGCAGCCCGGGTGGCTTGCAAGAGACCCAGTACTTC. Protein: CASSPGGLQETQYF.

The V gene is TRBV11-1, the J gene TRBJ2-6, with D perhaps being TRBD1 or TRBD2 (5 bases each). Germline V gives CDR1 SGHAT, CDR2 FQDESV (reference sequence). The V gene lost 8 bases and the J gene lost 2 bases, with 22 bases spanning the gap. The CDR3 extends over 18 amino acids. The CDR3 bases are TGTGCCAGCGGCCAATTTCCTGGGGACGGAGCTGGGGCCAACGTCCTGACTTTC. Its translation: CASGQFPGDGAGANVLTF.

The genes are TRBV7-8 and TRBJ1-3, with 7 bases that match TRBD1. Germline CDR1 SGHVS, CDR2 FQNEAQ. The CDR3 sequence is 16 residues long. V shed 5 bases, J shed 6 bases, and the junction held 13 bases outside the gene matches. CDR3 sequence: CASSPHRGRKENTIYF. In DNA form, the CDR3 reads TGTGCCAGCAGCCCCCACAGGGGACGAAAAGAAAACACCATATATTTT.

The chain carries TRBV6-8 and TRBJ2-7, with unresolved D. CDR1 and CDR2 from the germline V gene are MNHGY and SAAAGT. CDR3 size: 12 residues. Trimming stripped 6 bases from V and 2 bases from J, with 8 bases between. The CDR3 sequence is CASSRLPYEQYF. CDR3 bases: TGTGCCAGCAGCCGACTTCCCTACGAGCAGTACTTC.

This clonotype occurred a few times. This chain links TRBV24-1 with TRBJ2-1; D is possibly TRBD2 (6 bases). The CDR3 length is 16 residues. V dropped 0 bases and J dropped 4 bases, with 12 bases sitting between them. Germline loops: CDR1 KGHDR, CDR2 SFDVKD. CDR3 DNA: TGTGCCACCAGTGATTTGCTCGGGAGTGGATACAATGAGCAGTTCTTC. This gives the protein CATSDLLGSGYNEQFF.

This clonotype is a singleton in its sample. The CDR3 loop reads CASSEFRLGQTDQPQHF. CDR3 sequence (DNA): TGTGCCAGCAGTGAGTTCCGTTTGGGGCAGACTGATCAGCCCCAGCATTTT. This chain connects TRBV2 to TRBJ1-5; D possibly corresponds to TRBD1 (5 bases). This CDR3 spans 17 amino acids. Germline V gene lookup returns CDR1 SNHLY and CDR2 FYNNEI. The V end was cut by 3 bases, the J end by 5 bases, with 20 bases between.